Included here is one T cell receptor beta chain sequence, with context. Its antigen is unknown. One base away there is no much larger clone; base qualities are not given. This record belongs to a study of CD8+CD57+ T cells in acquired aplastic anemia (dated 2018 in TCRdb). Context from the whole study: On average, sorted CD4+ and CD8+ cells yielded around 3.4 ug of extracted DNA, with a range of about 0.17 to 27.4 ug.

The full study reports these points: No significant difference in CD8+ Simpson's diversity was found between patients and healthy controls (P=0.060). Around 28 CD8+ CDR3 sequences were found to be shared between patients and controls, but these sequences appeared to be highly expressed in patients and within the immunodominant clones of the patients.

The study deep-sequenced TCR repertoires of sorted CD4+ and CD8+ blood T cells from severe aplastic anemia patients and healthy subjects. Ficoll-Paque density gradient centrifugation was used to isolate peripheral blood mononuclear cells. CD4+ and CD8+ T cells were sorted by FACS or magnetic beads before DNA extraction. Genomic DNA was used as template for profiling of TCR beta VDJ combinations and CDR3 sequences. An Illumina HiSeq 2000 was used for TCR repertoire sequencing. The paper's processing steps were these. TRBV/TRBJ rearrangement plots, CDR3 size and DJ length profiles, and Simpson's diversity index were used to evaluate the repertoires. Whichever DNA sequence was most abundant in the deep sequencing data was defined as the immunodominant clone. CDR3 amino acid sequences were checked for sharing between subjects and were compared against published repertoires and the VDJdb database. TCRdb redid the processing of the public reads, applying fastp at Q25 and MiXCR, and retained in-frame beta chains. All rows with the same CDR3 protein become a single entry with the most common DNA and genes. For this entry, the V and J calls and clone size follow TCRdb and not the study's own pipeline. The sample table lists some 290,000 distinct CDR3 sequences, around three fifths of them with a count of one. The ten biggest clones cover 8% of the sample.

This sequence originates from a human donor with severe aplastic anemia or a healthy control (not recorded which). The sequencing input was sorted CD4+, CD8+, or CD8+CD57+ T cells (not recorded which) from PBMCs.

The DNA sequence reads TGTGCCACTGCAGGGGGAGGAGGGGCCAACGTCCTGACTTTC. Translation gives CATAGGGGANVLTF. The rearranged chain carries TRBV24-1 and TRBJ2-6; D gene: possibly TRBD1, on 7 matching bases. CDR3 length: 14 amino acids, cysteine to phenylalanine. Only the CDR3 region is kept as DNA, spanning 42 bases read in frame from base 1. Trimming costs V 10 bases and J 4 bases, and their ends lie 13 bases apart. The germline V gene encodes CDR1 KGHDR and CDR2 SFDVKD.